Sequencing of this T cell receptor beta chain was carried out in a study of shared T cell receptors in the human thymus. Some clones are missing from TCRdb's copy, which holds only in-frame ones; the method was immunoSEQ multiplex PCR. The sample shows about 610,000 clones, around 89% of them seen only once. Germline V gives CDR1 MDHEN, CDR2 SYDVKM. V lost 2 bases to trimming and J lost 1 base, with 9 bases between them. The CDR3 totals 15 residues. This sample was also put to use in a study of human thymus T cells. Per that study: Corrective surgery for congenital heart defects was being performed on the healthy Finnish infants who served as donors. Resections from corrective heart surgery provided thymus tissue. Gene usage for V and J segments appeared biased in thymic and blood repertoires. Overlap was high between thymic repertoires from unrelated individuals, as reported in related research.

The sequenced sample consisted of thymocytes. The rearrangement uses TRBV28 and TRBJ2-1, with unresolved D. The sequence was obtained from a boy under two years old with a congenital heart defect. CDR3: CASSLARPSYNEQFF. In nucleotides, the CDR3 is TGTGCCAGCAGTTTAGCCAGGCCTTCCTACAATGAGCAGTTCTTC.